The 10 T cell receptor beta chains below were found in one sample sequenced in a study of cytomegalovirus exposure and HLA in healthy donors. The PCR had 60 Vbeta and 13 Jbeta primers. This table comes from immunoSEQ multiplex PCR, and its TCRdb copy is limited to in-frame clones, with some not included. The table lists 150,000 to 200,000 clones, 9.5% to 15% of them singletons, with 7.8% in the top ten. The sequencing input was PBMCs. These receptors all come from a man in his forties or fifties in good health and CMV-seropositive.

This clone was seen only a few times. The chain has TRBV2 and TRBJ1-1; D ambiguous. The germline V gene has CDR1 SNHLY and CDR2 FYNNEI. The CDR3 length is 14 residues. Trimming shortened V by 5 bases and J by 6 bases, and 16 bases separated the two germline ends. The CDR3 spells CASSPREPSAEAFF. In DNA form, the CDR3 reads TGTGCCAGCAGTCCACGGGAACCGTCGGCTGAAGCTTTCTTT.

The gene calls are TRBV9 and TRBJ1-3; no definite D call. V was shortened by 7 bases and J by 0 bases, with 8 bases between the two germline ends. Germline V CDR1 and CDR2: SGDLS, YYNGEE. The CDR3 runs 13 residues. The CDR3 nucleotides are TGTGCCAGCGGGAGCCTCTCTGGAAACACCATATATTTT. It codes for CASGSLSGNTIYF. The variable domain in full, completed from reference TRBV9 and TRBJ1-3, reads DSGVTQTPKHLITATGQRVTLRCSPRSGDLSVYWYQQSLDQGLQFLIQYYNGEERAKGNILERFSAQQFPDLHSELNLSSLELGDSALYFCASGSLSGNTIYFGEGSWLTVV.

This clone was observed a few times. The chain joins TRBV27 to TRBJ1-2; D call uncertain. CDR1 MNHEY and CDR2 SMNVEV come from the germline V gene (reference sequence). The CDR3 is 15 residues long. The V gene lost 5 bases and the J gene lost 2 bases, with 15 bases spanning the gap. The CDR3: CASSPRWRMNYGYTF. In DNA form, the CDR3 reads TGTGCCAGCAGTCCCCGATGGCGGATGAACTATGGCTACACCTTC.

The genes are TRBV11-3 and TRBJ1-5; 9 bases align to TRBD1. Germline V lookup: CDR1 SGHNT, CDR2 YENEEA. Germline trimming cut 5 bases from V and 10 bases from J; bases unmatched to any gene: 6. The CDR3 is made up of 13 amino acids. The CDR3, as DNA: TGTGCCAGCAGCCAGGGACAGGGAGGACCCCAGCATTTT. Encoded protein: CASSQGQGGPQHF.

This clone was seen more than once but under ten times. V usage is TRBV5-1 and J usage is TRBJ2-1; 7 positions match TRBD2. The CDR3 covers 17 residues. The germline gives CDR1 SGHRS, CDR2 YFSETQ. With 0 bases clipped from V and 8 bases from J, the junction kept 14 bases outside the gene matches. The CDR3 reads CASSLAGGGGRVDEQFF. The CDR3 nucleotides read TGCGCCAGCAGCTTGGCCGGCGGGGGAGGTCGGGTCGATGAGCAGTTCTTC.

This clone was counted a few times. The rearrangement links TRBV11-2 to TRBJ1-3; 7 bases match TRBD1. The V gene end was trimmed by 5 bases and the J gene end by 2 bases; junction bases not matched to a gene: 6. There are 15 residues in the CDR3. Germline CDR1 and CDR2: SGHAT and FQNNGV. CDR3 in amino acids: CASSPRGQPGNTIYF. CDR3 in DNA: TGTGCCAGCAGCCCACGGGGACAGCCTGGAAACACCATATATTTT.

This clone was counted between two and nine times. The chain links TRBV7-9 to TRBJ1-1; D gene uncertain. Between the trimmed V and J ends, which lost 5 bases and 3 bases, there was a span of 10 bases. The CDR3 is 13 amino acids. Germline lookup yields CDR1 SEHNR and CDR2 FQNEAQ (reference sequence). CDR3 region: CASSLPVDTEAFF. As DNA, the CDR3 is TGTGCCAGCAGCCTTCCCGTCGACACTGAAGCTTTCTTT.

The CDR3 nucleotides are TGTGCCAGCAGTACCTCAGGGATGGGGAACTATGGCTACACCTTC. Translated, it gives CASSTSGMGNYGYTF. V usage is TRBV6-6 and J usage is TRBJ1-2; D might be TRBD1 (5 bases). CDR3 length equals 15 residues. Trimming shortened V by 5 bases and J by 2 bases, and 15 bases separated the two germline ends. The germline V gene has CDR1 MNHNY and CDR2 SVGAGI (reference sequence).

This clone has more than one count but fewer than ten. J is TRBJ1-1 and V is TRBV18; TRBD1 is a possible D gene (5 bases). CDR3 length: 14 residues. V lost 4 bases, J lost 1 base, and 10 bases lay in between. CDR1 is KGHSH and CDR2 is LQKENI in the germline V gene. The CDR3 loop reads CASSLAGQNTEAFF. The DNA of the CDR3 is TGTGCCAGCTCACTGGCGGGGCAGAACACTGAAGCTTTCTTT.

This chain uses TRBV4-3 with TRBJ2-5, with a possible D match to TRBD1 (5 bases). CDR3 length: 16 residues. Germline V gene sequence: CDR1 LGHNA, CDR2 YSLEER. V was trimmed by 1 base and J by 4 bases, leaving 16 bases between them. The CDR3 nucleotides are TGCGCCAGCAGCCAAGCGAAATACGACAGCCTAGAGACCCAGTACTTC. It codes for CASSQAKYDSLETQYF.